What follows is one T cell receptor (beta chain) and its context. Its antigen is unidentified. For the second PCR, which ran for roughly 6 to 11 cycles, a sample-barcoded 5' primer and a J-beta primer mix were used. TCRdb analysed the 5' RACE reads with MiXCR anew, one entry per CDR3 protein. The data show some 1.4 million distinct CDR3 sequences, about 43% seen once. The record originates from a study of blood T cells in healthy people across ages. Findings and limits, study-wide: Using unsorted PBMCs precluded a conclusive naive versus antigen-experienced comparison. The long-lived group displayed more naive CD4+ cells, plus higher diversity, than the aged donors did.

The germline V gene encodes CDR1 DFQATT and CDR2 SNEGSKA (reference sequence). This CDR3 region has 15 residues. V gave up 0 bases and J gave up 2 bases; unmatched junction bases: 5. This chain uses TRBV20-1 with TRBJ2-7; 9 bases are shared with TRBD2. Sequencing used blood. The source of this sequence is a woman between 18 and 29 years old in good health. CDR3 protein: CSARDKASGTYEQYF. In DNA form, the CDR3 reads TGCAGTGCTAGAGATAAGGCTAGCGGGACCTACGAGCAGTACTTC.